This T cell receptor beta chain was captured in a study of T cell responses to AZD1222 COVID-19 vaccine. Whole-study findings and limits: The span of vaccine-associated CD4 TCRs extended across spike, with dominance at 160-218 and 743-854. The breadth and depth of Spike-specific TCRs increased once two AZD1222 doses had been given. Clonal diversity was possibly underestimated, and the donors were mostly white British, with more females.

Some clones are missing from TCRdb's copy, which holds only in-frame ones; the method was immunoSEQ multiplex PCR. The sample lists around 65,000 clones, about 70% seen once, with around 15% in the top ten. Regarding this clone: Its target is not known.

CDR1 PRHDT and CDR2 FYEKMQ come from the germline V gene (reference sequence). Trimming took 3 bases from V and 0 from J, leaving 8 bases between them. The CDR3 loop spans 14 amino acids. The sample in question was peripheral blood, obtained on day 0 of AZD1222 vaccination. The chain links TRBV13 to TRBJ1-1; D gene ambiguous. The sequence was collected from an adult in good health. CDR3 DNA sequence: TGTGCCAGCAGCTTGGGTAGCCTGAACACTGAAGCTTTCTTT. This sequence encodes CASSLGSLNTEAFF.